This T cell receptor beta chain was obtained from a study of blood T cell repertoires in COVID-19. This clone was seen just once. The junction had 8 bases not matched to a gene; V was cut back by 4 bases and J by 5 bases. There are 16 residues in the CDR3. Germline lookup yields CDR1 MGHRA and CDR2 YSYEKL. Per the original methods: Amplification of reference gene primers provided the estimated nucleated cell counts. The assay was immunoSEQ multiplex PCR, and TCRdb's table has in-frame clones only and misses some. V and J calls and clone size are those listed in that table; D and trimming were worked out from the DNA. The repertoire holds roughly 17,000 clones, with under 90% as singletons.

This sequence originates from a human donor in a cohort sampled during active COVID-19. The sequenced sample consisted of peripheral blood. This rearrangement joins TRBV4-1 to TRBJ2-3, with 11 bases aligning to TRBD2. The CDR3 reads CASSPTFGLAGDTQYF. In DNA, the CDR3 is TGCGCCAGCAGCCCAACTTTTGGACTAGCGGGAGATACGCAGTATTTT.